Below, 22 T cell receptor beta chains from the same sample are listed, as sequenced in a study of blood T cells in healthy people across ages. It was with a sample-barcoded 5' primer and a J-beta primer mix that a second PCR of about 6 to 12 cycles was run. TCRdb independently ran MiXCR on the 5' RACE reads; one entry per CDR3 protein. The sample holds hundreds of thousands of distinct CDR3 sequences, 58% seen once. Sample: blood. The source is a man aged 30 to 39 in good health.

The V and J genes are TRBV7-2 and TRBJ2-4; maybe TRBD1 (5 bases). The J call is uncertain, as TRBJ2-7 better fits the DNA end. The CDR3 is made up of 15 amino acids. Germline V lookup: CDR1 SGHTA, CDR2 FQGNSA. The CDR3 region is CASSLAPGLSYEQYF. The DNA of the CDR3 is TGTGCCAGCAGCTTAGCGCCAGGGCTCTCCTACGAGCAGTACTTC.

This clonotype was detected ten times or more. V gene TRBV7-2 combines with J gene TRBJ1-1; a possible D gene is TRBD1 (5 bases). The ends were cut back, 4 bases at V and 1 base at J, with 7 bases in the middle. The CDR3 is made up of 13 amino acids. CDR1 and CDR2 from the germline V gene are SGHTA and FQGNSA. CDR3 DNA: TGTGCCAGCAGCTCGACAGAGAACACTGAAGCTTTCTTT. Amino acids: CASSSTENTEAFF.

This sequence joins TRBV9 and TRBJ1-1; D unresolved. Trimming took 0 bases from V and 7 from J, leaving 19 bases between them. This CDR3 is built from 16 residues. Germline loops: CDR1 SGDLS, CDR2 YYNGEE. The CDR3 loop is CASSVGTEPNTGEAFF. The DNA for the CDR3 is TGTGCCAGCAGCGTAGGGACGGAACCAAACACTGGTGAAGCTTTCTTT.

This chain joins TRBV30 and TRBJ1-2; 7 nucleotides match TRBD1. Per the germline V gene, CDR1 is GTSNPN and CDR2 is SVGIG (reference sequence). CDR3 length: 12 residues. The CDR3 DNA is TGTGCTGCCCTGACAGGGAGTAGGCACTACACCTTC. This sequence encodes CAALTGSRHYTF.

DNA of the CDR3: TGTGCCAGTAGTTTCCCCGGGAAGGAAAACATTCAGTACTTC. This gives the protein CASSFPGKENIQYF. The V and J genes are TRBV19 and TRBJ2-5; a weak D match, TRBD2 (5 bases). The DNA end is more similar to TRBJ2-4, so the J call may be wrong. This CDR3 is built from 14 residues. Per the germline V gene, CDR1 is LNHDA and CDR2 is SQIVND (reference sequence).

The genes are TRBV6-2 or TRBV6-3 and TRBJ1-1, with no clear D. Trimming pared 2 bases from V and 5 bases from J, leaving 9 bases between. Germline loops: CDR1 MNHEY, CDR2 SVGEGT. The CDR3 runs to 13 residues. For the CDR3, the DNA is TGTGCCAGCAGTTACGGGGTAACAACTGAAGCTTTCTTT. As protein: CASSYGVTTEAFF.

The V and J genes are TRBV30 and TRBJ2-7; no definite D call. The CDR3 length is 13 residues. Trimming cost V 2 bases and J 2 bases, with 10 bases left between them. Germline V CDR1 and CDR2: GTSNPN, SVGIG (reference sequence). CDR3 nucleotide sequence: TGTGCCTGGAGTAGTGCCGGCCCCTACGAGCAGTACTTC. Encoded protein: CAWSSAGPYEQYF.

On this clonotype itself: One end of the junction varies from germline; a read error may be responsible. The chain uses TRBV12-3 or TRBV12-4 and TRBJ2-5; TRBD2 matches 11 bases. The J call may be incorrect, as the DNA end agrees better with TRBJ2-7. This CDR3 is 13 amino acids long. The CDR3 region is CACSYSGRDEQYF. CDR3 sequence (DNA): TGTGCCTGCAGCTATAGCGGGAGGGACGAGCAGTACTTC.

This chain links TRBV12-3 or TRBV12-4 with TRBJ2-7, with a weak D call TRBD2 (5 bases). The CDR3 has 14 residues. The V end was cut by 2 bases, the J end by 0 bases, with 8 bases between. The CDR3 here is CASSLREGSYEQYF. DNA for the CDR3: TGTGCCAGCAGTTTACGCGAGGGCTCCTACGAGCAGTACTTC.

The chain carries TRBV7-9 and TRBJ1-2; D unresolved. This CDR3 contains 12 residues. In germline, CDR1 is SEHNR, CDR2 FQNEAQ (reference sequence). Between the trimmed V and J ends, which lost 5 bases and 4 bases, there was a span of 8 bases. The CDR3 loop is CASSLESYGYTF. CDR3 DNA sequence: TGTGCCAGCAGCCTCGAGTCCTATGGCTACACCTTC.

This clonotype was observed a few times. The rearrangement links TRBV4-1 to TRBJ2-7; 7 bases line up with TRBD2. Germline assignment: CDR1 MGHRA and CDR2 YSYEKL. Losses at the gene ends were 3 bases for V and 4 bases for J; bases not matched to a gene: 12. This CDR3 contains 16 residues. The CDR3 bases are TGCGCCAGCAGCCATCTAAGCGGGATAAGTATATACGAGCAGTACTTC. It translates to CASSHLSGISIYEQYF.

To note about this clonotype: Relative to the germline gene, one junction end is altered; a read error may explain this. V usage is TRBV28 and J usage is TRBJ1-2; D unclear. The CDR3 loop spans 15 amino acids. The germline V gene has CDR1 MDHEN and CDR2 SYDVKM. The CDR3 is CVSSSPGVGSDGYTF. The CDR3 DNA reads TGTGTCAGCAGTTCCCCTGGGGTGGGGTCGGATGGCTACACCTTC.

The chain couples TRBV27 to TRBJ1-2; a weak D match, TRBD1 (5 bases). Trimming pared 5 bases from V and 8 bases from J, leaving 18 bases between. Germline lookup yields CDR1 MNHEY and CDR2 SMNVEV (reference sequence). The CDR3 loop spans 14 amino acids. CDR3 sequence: CASSVGGGVAGYTF. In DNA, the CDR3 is TGTGCCAGCAGTGTAGGAGGAGGGGTAGCGGGCTACACCTTC.

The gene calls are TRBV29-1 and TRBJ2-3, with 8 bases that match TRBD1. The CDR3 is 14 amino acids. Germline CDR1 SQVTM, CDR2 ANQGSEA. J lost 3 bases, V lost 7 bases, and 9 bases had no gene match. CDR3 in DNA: TGCAGCGGAATAAGGACAGGGAAGACAGATACGCAGTATTTT. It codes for CSGIRTGKTDTQYF.

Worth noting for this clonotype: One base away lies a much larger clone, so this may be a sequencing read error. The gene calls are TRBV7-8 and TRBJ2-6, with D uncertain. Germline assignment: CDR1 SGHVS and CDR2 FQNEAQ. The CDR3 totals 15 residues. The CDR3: CTSSSLDSGANVLTF. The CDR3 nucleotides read TGTACCAGCAGCTCGTTAGACTCTGGGGCCAACGTCCTGACTTTC. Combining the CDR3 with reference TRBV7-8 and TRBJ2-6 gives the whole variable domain GAGVSQSPRYKVAKRGQDVALRCDPISGHVSLFWYQQALGQGPEFLTYFQNEAQLDKSGLPSDRFFAERPEGSVSTLKIQRTQQEDSAVYLCTSSSLDSGANVLTFGAGSRLTVL.

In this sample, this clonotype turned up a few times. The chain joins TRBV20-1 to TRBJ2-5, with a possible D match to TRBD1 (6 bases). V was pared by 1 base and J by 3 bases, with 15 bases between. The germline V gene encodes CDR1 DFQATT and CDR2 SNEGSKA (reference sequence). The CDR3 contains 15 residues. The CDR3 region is CSARGRGLSEETQYF. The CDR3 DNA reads TGCAGTGCTAGAGGAAGGGGGTTAAGTGAAGAGACCCAGTACTTC.

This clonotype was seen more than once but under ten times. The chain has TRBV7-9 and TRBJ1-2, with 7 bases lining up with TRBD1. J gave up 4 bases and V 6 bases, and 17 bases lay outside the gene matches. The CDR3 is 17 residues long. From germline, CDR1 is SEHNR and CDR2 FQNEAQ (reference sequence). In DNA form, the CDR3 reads TGTGCCAGCAGTCTCCGGGACAGCGACTTACGGGCCTATGGCTACACCTTC. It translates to CASSLRDSDLRAYGYTF.

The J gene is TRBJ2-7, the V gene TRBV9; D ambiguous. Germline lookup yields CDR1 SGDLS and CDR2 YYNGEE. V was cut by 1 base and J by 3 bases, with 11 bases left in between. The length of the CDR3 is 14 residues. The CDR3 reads CASSVQVTGYEQYF. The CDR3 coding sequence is TGTGCCAGCAGCGTACAGGTTACCGGCTACGAGCAGTACTTC.

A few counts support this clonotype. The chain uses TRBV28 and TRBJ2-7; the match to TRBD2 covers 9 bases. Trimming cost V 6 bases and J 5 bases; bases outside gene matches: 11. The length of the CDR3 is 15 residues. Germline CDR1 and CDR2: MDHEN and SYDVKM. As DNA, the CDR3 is TGTGCCAGCAGACCCGCGGGAGGGCAACTCCACGAGCAGTACTTC. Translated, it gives CASRPAGGQLHEQYF. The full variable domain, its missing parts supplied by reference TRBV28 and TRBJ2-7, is DVKVTQSSRYLVKRTGEKVFLECVQDMDHENMFWYRQDPGLGLRLIYFSYDVKMKEKGDIPEGYSVSREKKERFSLILESASTNQTSMYLCASRPAGGQLHEQYFGPGTRLTVT.

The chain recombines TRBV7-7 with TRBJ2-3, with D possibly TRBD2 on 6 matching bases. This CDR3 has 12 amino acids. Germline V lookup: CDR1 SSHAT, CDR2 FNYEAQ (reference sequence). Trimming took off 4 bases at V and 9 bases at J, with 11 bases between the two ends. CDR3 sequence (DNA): TGTGCCAGCAGCTCGGGACTTGGCACGCAGTATTTT. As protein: CASSSGLGTQYF.

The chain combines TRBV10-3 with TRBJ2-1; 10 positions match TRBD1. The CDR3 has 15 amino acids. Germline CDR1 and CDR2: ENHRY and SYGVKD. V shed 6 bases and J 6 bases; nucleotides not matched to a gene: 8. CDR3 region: CAISDGQGGLNEQFF. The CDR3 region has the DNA TGTGCCATCAGCGATGGACAGGGGGGGCTCAATGAGCAGTTCTTC.

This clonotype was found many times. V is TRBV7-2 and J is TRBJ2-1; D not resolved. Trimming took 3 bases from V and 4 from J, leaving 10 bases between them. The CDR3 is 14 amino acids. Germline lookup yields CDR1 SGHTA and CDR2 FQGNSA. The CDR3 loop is CASSFSAGYNEQFF. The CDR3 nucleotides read TGTGCCAGCAGCTTTAGTGCAGGATACAATGAGCAGTTCTTC.